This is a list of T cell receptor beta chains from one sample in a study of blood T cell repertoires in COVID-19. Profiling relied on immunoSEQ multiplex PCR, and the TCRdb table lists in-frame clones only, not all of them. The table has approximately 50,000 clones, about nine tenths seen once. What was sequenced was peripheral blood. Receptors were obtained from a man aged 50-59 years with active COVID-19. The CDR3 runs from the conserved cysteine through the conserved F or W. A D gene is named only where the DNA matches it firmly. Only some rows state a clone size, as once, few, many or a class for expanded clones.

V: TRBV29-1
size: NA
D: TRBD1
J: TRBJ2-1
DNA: TGCAGCGGGCCGGGACAGGGTTACAATGAGCAGTTCTTC
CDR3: CSGPGQGYNEQFF

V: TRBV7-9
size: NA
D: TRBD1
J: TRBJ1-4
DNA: TGTGCCAGCAGCTTAGCGACAGGGGGCCTTTCAACTAATGAAAAACTGTTTTTT
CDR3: CASSLATGGLSTNEKLFF

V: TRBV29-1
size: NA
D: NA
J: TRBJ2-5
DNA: TGCAGCGCGGGACGGGGGACCGGGGAGACCCAGTACTTC
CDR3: CSAGRGTGETQYF

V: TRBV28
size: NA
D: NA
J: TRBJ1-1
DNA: TGTGCCAGCAGTCCCCAGGGGAACACTGAAGCTTTCTTT
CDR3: CASSPQGNTEAFF

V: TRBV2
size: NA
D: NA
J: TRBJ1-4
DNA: TGTGCCAGCAAGGAGGGAGGGAGTGAAAAACTGTTTTTT
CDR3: CASKEGGSEKLFF

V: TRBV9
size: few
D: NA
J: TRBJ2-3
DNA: TGTGCCAGCGGGCTGGAAGGAACAGATACGCAGTATTTT
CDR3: CASGLEGTDTQYF

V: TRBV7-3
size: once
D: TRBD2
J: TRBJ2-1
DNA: TGTGCCAGCAGCCCGACGGGGGGGTACTATTACAATGAGCAGTTCTTC
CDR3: CASSPTGGYYYNEQFF

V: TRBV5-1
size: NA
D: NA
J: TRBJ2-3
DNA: TGCGCCAGCAGCCCGGACAGCTTAGATACGCAGTATTTT
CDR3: CASSPDSLDTQYF

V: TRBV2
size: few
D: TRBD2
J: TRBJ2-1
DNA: TGTGCCAGCGGAGGACTAGCGGGAGGCAATGAGCAGTTCTTC
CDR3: CASGGLAGGNEQFF

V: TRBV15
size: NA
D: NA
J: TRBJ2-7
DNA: TGTGCCACCAGCATGGGGGGTGGGTACGAGCAGTACTTC
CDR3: CATSMGGGYEQYF

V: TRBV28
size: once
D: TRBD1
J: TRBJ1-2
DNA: TGTGCCAGCAGTTTATTTTCAGGGGGAGTCTATGGCTACACCTTC
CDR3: CASSLFSGGVYGYTF

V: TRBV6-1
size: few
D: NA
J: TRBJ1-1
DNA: TGTGCCAGCAGTGAAGCGGGGGGGGCGTTCACTGAAGCTTTCTTT
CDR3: CASSEAGGAFTEAFF

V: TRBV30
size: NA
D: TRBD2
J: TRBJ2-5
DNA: TGTGCCTGGAGTCCCCTCGGCCTAGCGGGCCAAGAGACCCAGTACTTC
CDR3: CAWSPLGLAGQETQYF

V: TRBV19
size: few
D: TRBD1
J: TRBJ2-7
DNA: TGTGCCAGTAGTTTCAGGGACAGGGTTTACGAGCAGTACTTC
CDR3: CASSFRDRVYEQYF

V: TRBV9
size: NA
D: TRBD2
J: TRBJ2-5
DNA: TGTGCCAGCAGCGCCACATCTAGCGGAGCAGGGGAGACCCAGTACTTC
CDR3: CASSATSSGAGETQYF

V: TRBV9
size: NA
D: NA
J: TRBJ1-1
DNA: TGTGCCAGCATCTCCCTCTCGGGGGGGCTGAACACTGAAGCTTTCTTT
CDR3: CASISLSGGLNTEAFF

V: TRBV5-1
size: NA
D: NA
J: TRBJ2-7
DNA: TGCGCCAGCAGCTTGGAGGGTACAGGCGAGCAGTACTTC
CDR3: CASSLEGTGEQYF

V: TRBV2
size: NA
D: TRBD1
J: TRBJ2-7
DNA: TGTGCCAGCAGTCTGCAGGGGGACAAACCCGAGCAGTACTTC
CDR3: CASSLQGDKPEQYF

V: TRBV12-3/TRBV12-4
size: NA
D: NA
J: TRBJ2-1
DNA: TGTGCCGGACAGACTTCTAATGAGCAGTTCTTC
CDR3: CAGQTSNEQFF

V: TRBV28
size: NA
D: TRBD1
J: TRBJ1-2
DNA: TGTGCCAGCAGTTTGCCCTTCGGACAGGGAGGAAACTATGGCTACACCTTC
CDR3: CASSLPFGQGGNYGYTF

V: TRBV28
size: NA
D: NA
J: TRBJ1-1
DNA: TGTGCCAGCAGTCTAGGACAACGCACTGAAGCTTTCTTT
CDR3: CASSLGQRTEAFF

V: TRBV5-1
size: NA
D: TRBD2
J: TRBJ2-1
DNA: TGCGCCAGCAGCTTGGAGGGACTAGCGGCTTCCAATGAGCAGTTCTTC
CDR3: CASSLEGLAASNEQFF

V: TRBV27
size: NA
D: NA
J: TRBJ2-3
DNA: TGTGCCAGCAGATTCCCGGGGACAGATACGCAGTATTTT
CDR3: CASRFPGTDTQYF

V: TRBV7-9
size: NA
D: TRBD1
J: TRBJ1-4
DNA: TGTGCCAGCAGTACGGACAGGATTAATGAAAAACTGTTTTTT
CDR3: CASSTDRINEKLFF

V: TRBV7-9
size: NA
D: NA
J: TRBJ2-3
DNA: TGTGCCAGCAGCTACCCTACCGGAGGGAGACGCACAGATACGCAGTATTTT
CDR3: CASSYPTGGRRTDTQYF

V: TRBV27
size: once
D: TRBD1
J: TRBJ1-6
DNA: TGTGCCAGCAGTTTCCGGGACAGGGATTCACCCCTCCACTTT
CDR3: CASSFRDRDSPLHF

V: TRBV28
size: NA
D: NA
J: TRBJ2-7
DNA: TGTGCCAGCAGTGTAAGACTGAAGGAGCAGTACTTC
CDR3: CASSVRLKEQYF